The entry that follows covers one T cell receptor beta chain sequence. The target antigen is unknown. This sample was included in a study of T-cell reconstitution after alpha-beta-depleted transplantation in children. There are 17 residues in the CDR3. The germline CDR1 and CDR2 sequences are SGDLS and YYNGEE. V dropped 4 bases and J dropped 9; count of bases not matched to a gene: 12. Regarding the study as a whole: Reports say that about two months after transplant, the alpha-beta T cells came out of several hundred graft clones that had expanded. Newly produced T cells mostly accounted for T-cell counts and diversity one year post-transplant. In some patients, recipient T cells and intrathymic progenitors surviving conditioning explained high day-60 diversity.

A library of TCRbeta sequences, prepared with unique molecular identifiers, was generated. MiXCR was run by TCRdb on the PCR reads, yielding one entry per CDR3 protein. The sample holds about 350,000 distinct CDR3 sequences, under 20% seen once. This specimen consisted of PBMCs, mostly from graft donor cells, obtained 360 days after TCRalphabeta/CD19-depleted stem cell transplant. The TCR sequence derives from a male patient under 10 years old who had a stem cell transplant for acute lymphoblastic leukemia, so the T cells may come from the graft donor. This chain links TRBV9 with TRBJ2-1; 14 nucleotides match TRBD2. The CDR3 DNA reads TGTGCCAGCAGCCCCGGGACTAGCGGGAGCTTCTTACGTGAGCAGTTCTTC. This codes for CASSPGTSGSFLREQFF.